The clone carrying this T cell receptor beta chain was seen only a few times. This record belongs to a study of blood T cell repertoires in COVID-19. About the study: Acute-phase and convalescent COVID-19 samples originated in the United States, Italy and Spain. T cells, B-cell-depleted T cells, or PBMCs provided the cDNA or gDNA that served as material.

The CDR3 consists of 16 residues. Germline V gives CDR1 SGHNT, CDR2 YYREEE (reference sequence). The ends lost 0 bases at V and 4 bases at J; junction bases unmatched: 3. As originally analysed: Reference gene primer amplification gave estimated nucleated cell counts. Assay used: immunoSEQ multiplex PCR; TCRdb lists only in-frame clones, some missing. V and J calls and clone size follow that table, whereas D and trimming were derived from the DNA. The sample shows some 110,000 clones, about 93% of them seen only once. The sequence derives from a man between 50 and 59 years old with COVID-19, enrolled during active disease. The specimen was peripheral blood. J is TRBJ2-2 and V is TRBV5-4, with 10 bases lining up with TRBD2. CDR3 amino acids: CASSLGSGRVTGELFF. The CDR3 DNA sequence: TGTGCCAGCAGCTTGGGGAGCGGGAGGGTCACCGGGGAGCTGTTTTTT.